A selection of T cell receptor beta chains follows, all from one sample in a study of shared clonotypes between healthy human individuals. Clones were sequenced by immunoSEQ multiplex PCR, and TCRdb holds only the in-frame ones, with some missing. The sample lists approximately 2.4 million clones, approximately 94% occurring once. Sequencing was performed on naive CD4+ T cells sorted from blood. The receptors come from a man younger than 35 in good health. CDR3s include the opening cysteine and the closing phenylalanine or tryptophan. Each record gives: clone size, V gene, J gene, D gene, CDR3 DNA, CDR3 protein. A D gene is named only where the DNA matches it firmly. Some rows mark clone size as missing; the rest say once, few, many or name a class of expanded clone.

.,TRBV4-3,TRBJ2-1,TRBD2,TGCGCCAGCAGCCAGACTAGCGTCAATGAGCAGTTCTTC,CASSQTSVNEQFF
.,TRBV28,TRBJ1-5,.,TGTGCCAGCAGTCCGGATCTTTATAGCAATCAGCCCCAGCATTTT,CASSPDLYSNQPQHF
.,TRBV7-2,TRBJ2-3,.,TGTGCCAGCAGCTCTCCGGGAACAGCAAACTATACGCAGTATTTT,CASSSPGTANYTQYF
.,TRBV7-2,TRBJ1-2,TRBD1,TGTGCCAGCAGCTTAGCGACAGGGGCTACCCATGGCTACACCTTC,CASSLATGATHGYTF
.,TRBV6-5,TRBJ1-1,.,TGTGCCAGCAGAAATAGCGGTTCCGCTGAAGCTTTCTTT,CASRNSGSAEAFF
.,TRBV7-2,TRBJ1-5,.,TGTGCCAGCAGCTTAGTCTTTCGATTTGGCCGCAATCAGCCCCAGCATTTT,CASSLVFRFGRNQPQHF
once,TRBV5-5,TRBJ2-7,.,TGTGCCAGCAGCCGTCTGGGGACTTTAGAATACGAGCAGTACTTC,CASSRLGTLEYEQYF
once,TRBV30,TRBJ2-3,.,TGTGCCTGGATTCGTCCAGATACGCAGTATTTT,CAWIRPDTQYF
once,TRBV14,TRBJ2-7,.,TGTGCCAGCAGCTCACAGGCAGCGCTCCCAGTCGGGCAGTACTTC,CASSSQAALPVGQYF
.,TRBV5-1,TRBJ1-6,.,TGCGCCAGCAGCTTGGGATGGACGGGTGTCAATTCACCCCTCCACTTT,CASSLGWTGVNSPLHF
.,TRBV19,TRBJ1-4,.,TGTGCCAGTAGTATTATGGTTTCTAATGAAAAACTGTTTTTT,CASSIMVSNEKLFF
.,TRBV5-1,TRBJ2-7,TRBD2,TGCGCCAGCAGCTTGGAACTAGCGGGAGTTTACGAGCAGTACTTC,CASSLELAGVYEQYF
.,TRBV4-1,TRBJ2-1,.,TGCGCCAGCAGCCAAGATCGGCGAAGATTCCCTTACAATGAGCAGTTCTTC,CASSQDRRRFPYNEQFF
.,TRBV6-5,TRBJ1-2,TRBD1,TGTGCCAGCAGTCGCTCACAGGGGGGAGATGGCTACACCTTC,CASSRSQGGDGYTF
.,TRBV15,TRBJ2-7,.,TGTGCCACCAGCAGAGGGTTTTCCTACGAGCAGTACTTC,CATSRGFSYEQYF
once,TRBV7-9,TRBJ2-2,.,TGTGCCAGCAGCTTCCTAGTGAACACCGGGGAGCTGTTTTTT,CASSFLVNTGELFF
.,TRBV10-3,TRBJ2-3,.,TGTGCCAGCGGGGGCACAGATACGCAGTATTTT,CASGGTDTQYF
.,TRBV30,TRBJ1-5,.,TGTGCCTGGAGTGTGGAGAGGGAAAGGCGCCCCCAGCATTTT,CAWSVERERRPQHF
.,TRBV5-1,TRBJ2-7,.,TGCGCCAGCAGCTCGGCCGGGGGCGCTTACTACGAGCAGTACTTC,CASSSAGGAYYEQYF
.,TRBV6-1,TRBJ2-2,.,TGTGCCAGCAGTGAAGGGCCCGGGGACGCCGGGGAGCTGTTTTTT,CASSEGPGDAGELFF
.,TRBV28,TRBJ2-5,.,TGTGCCAGCAGTTTACGGCAGGGGCAAGAGACCCAGTACTTC,CASSLRQGQETQYF
.,TRBV13,TRBJ1-1,.,TGTGCCAGCAGCTTACTCACAACAGGAAACACTGAAGCTTTCTTT,CASSLLTTGNTEAFF
once,TRBV27,TRBJ1-5,.,TGTGCCAGCAGTTTGGGATCGGCCAATCAGCCCCAGCATTTT,CASSLGSANQPQHF
.,TRBV5-4,TRBJ1-1,.,TGTGCCAGCAGCTTGGGCAGGGGCGAGGAAAAAAAAGCTTTCTTT,CASSLGRGEEKKAFF
.,TRBV7-9,TRBJ2-7,.,TGTGCCAGCAGCCCTACAGGTCGACCCTCCTACGAGCAGTACTTC,CASSPTGRPSYEQYF